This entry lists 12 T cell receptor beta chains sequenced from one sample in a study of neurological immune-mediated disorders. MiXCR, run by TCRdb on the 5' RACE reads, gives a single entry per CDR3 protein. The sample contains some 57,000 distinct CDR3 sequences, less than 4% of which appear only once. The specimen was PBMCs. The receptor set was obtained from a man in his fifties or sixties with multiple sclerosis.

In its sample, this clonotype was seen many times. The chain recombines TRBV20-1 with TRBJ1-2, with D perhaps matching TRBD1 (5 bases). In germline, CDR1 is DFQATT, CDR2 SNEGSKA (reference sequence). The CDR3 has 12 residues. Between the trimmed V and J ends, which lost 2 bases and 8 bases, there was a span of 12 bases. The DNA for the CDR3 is TGCAGTGCTAGACTAGGGGCAGAGGGCTACACCTTC. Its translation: CSARLGAEGYTF.

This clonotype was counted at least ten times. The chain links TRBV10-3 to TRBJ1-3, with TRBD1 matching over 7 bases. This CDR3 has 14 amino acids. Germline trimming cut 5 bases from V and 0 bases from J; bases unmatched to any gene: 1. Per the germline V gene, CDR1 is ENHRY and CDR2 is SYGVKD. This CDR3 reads CAISRDSSGNTIYF. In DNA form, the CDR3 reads TGTGCCATCAGTCGGGACAGCTCTGGAAACACCATATATTTT.

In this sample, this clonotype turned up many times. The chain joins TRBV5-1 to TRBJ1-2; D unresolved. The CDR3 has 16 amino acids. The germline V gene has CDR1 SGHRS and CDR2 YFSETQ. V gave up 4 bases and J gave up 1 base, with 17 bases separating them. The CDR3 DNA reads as TGCGCCAGCAGCGACCTTCCTACAGCGCTTAACTATGGCTACACCTTC. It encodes CASSDLPTALNYGYTF.

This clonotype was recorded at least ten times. The CDR3 DNA reads as TGCAGTGCTAGCCGGGTGGCGCAGACTGAAGCTTTCTTT. This codes for CSASRVAQTEAFF. The gene calls are TRBV20-1 and TRBJ1-1; no firm D call. Germline CDR1 DFQATT, CDR2 SNEGSKA (reference sequence). The CDR3 runs 13 residues. The ends were cut back, 3 bases at V and 5 bases at J, with 13 bases in the middle.

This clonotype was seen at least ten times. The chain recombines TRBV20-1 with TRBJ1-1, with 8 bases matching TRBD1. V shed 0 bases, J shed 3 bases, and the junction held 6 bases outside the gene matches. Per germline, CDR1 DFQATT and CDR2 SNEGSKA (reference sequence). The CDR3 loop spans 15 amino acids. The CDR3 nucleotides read TGCAGTGCTAGAGATCAGGGGACAGGAGACACTGAAGCTTTCTTT. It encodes CSARDQGTGDTEAFF.

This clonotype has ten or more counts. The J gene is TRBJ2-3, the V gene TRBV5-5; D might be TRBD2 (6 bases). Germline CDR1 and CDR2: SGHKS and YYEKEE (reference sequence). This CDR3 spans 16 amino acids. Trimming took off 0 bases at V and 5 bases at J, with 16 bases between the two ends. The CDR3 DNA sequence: TGTGCCAGCAGCTTGGCCTCGGGCGGGACGGTAGATACGCAGTATTTT. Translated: CASSLASGGTVDTQYF.

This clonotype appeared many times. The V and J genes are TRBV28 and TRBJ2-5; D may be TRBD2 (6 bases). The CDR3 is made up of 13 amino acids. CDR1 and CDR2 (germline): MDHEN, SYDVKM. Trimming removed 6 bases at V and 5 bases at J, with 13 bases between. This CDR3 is CASSLTSKETQYF. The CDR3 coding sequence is TGTGCCAGCAGCCTGACTAGTAAGGAGACCCAGTACTTC.

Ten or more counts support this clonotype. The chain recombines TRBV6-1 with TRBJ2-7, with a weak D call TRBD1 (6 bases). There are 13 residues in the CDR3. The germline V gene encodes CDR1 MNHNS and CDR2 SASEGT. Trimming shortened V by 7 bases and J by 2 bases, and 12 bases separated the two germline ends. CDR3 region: CASISDRAYEQYF. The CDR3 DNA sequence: TGTGCCAGCATATCGGACAGAGCCTACGAGCAGTACTTC.

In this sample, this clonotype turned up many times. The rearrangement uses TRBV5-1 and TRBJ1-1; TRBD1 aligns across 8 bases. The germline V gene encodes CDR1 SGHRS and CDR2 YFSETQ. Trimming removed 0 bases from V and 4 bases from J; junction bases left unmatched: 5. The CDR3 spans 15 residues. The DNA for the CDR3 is TGCGCCAGCAGCTTGGCGACAGGGGCTTTCACTGAAGCTTTCTTT. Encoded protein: CASSLATGAFTEAFF.

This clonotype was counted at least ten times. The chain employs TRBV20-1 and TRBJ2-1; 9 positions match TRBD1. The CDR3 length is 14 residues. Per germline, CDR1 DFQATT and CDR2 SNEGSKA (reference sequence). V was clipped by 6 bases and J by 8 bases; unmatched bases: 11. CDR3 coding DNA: TGCAGTGCCCACTTCGGGACAGGGAAGCATGAGCAGTTCTTC. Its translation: CSAHFGTGKHEQFF.

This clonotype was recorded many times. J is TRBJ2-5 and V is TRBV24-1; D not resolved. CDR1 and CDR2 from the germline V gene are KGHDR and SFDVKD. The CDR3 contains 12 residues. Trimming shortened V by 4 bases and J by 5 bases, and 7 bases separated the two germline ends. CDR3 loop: CATSELGETQYF. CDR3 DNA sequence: TGTGCCACCAGTGAACTGGGGGAGACCCAGTACTTC.

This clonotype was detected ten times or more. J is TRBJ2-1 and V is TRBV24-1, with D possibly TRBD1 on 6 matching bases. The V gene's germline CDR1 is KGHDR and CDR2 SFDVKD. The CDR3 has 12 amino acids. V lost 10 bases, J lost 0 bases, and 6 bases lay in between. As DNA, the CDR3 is TGTGCCACAGGGGGCTCCTACAATGAGCAGTTCTTC. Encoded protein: CATGGSYNEQFF.